One T cell receptor (beta chain) is described in this entry. Its antigen is as yet unknown. Germline V CDR1 and CDR2: SGHRS, YFSETQ. V dropped 4 bases and J dropped 2 bases, with 6 bases sitting between them. This CDR3 comprises 13 residues. Only healthy Caucasians were included as donors. The data originate from a study of identical twins. Addition of a universal primer site occurred through template switching, and cDNA carried unique molecular identifiers. From the 5' RACE reads, TCRdb called clonotypes with MiXCR, one entry per CDR3 protein. The table has 400,000 to 500,000 distinct CDR3 sequences, 14% seen once. Study results and caveats: The analysis was cross-sectional rather than longitudinal within donors.

This sample also belongs to another study, concerning yellow fever vaccine responses in identical twins.

The sequence derives from a woman under 30 in good health. This chain links TRBV5-1 with TRBJ2-2; D uncertain. The specimen sequenced was CD4+ T cells sorted from blood. This chain's CDR3 is CASSMDNTGELFF. The CDR3 DNA is TGCGCCAGCAGCATGGATAACACCGGGGAGCTGTTTTTT.